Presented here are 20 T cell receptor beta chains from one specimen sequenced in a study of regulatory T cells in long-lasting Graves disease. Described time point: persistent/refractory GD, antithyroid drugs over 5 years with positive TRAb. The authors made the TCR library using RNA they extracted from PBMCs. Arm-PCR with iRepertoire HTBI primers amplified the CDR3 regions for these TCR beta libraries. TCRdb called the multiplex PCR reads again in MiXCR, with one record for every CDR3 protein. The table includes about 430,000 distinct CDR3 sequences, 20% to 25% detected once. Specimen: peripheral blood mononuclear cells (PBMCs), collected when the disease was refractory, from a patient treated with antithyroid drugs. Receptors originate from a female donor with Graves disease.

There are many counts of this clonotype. CDR3 nucleotides: TGTGCCACCAGCAGTGAGGACAGGGGGATCGGTGGCTACACCTTC. Encoded protein: CATSSEDRGIGGYTF. The chain links TRBV15 to TRBJ1-2; TRBD1 matches 10 bases. Losses at the gene ends were 3 bases for V and 7 bases for J; bases not matched to a gene: 8. The germline CDR1 and CDR2 sequences are LNHNV and YYDKDF (reference sequence). The CDR3 consists of 15 residues.

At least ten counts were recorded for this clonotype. The CDR3 DNA follows: TGTGCCAGCAGTTTATTGGGGACTAGCCCCGGTGGCGGGGAGCTGTTTTTT. Residues: CASSLLGTSPGGGELFF. This chain links TRBV12-3 or TRBV12-4 with TRBJ2-2, with 9 bases identical to TRBD2. V trimming: 2 bases; J trimming: 7 bases; junction bases outside the gene matches: 11. The CDR3 totals 17 residues.

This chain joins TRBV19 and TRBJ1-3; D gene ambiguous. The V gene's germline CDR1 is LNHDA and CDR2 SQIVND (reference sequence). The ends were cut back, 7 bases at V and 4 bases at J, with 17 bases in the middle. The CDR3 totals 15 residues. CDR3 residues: CASNNPPIPGNTIYF. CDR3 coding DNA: TGTGCCAGTAACAATCCTCCAATCCCCGGAAACACCATATATTTT.

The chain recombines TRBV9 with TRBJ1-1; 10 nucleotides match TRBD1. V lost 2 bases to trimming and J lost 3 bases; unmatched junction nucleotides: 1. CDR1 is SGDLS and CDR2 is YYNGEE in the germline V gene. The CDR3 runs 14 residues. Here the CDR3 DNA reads TGTGCCAGCAGCGTCGGACAGGGGGACACTGAAGCTTTCTTT. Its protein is CASSVGQGDTEAFF.

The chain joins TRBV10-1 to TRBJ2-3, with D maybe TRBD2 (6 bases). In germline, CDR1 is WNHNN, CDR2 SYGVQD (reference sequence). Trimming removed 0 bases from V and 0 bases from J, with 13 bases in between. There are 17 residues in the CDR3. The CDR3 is CASSESLTRLSTDTQYF. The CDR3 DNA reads TGCGCCAGCAGTGAGTCGTTGACTAGGCTTAGCACAGATACGCAGTATTTT.

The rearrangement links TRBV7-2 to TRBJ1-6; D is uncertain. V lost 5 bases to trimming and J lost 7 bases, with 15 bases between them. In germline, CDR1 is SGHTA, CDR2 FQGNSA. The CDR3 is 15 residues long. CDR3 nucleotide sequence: TGTGCCAGCAGCCCCGACACCCAAGGGAATTCACCCCTCCACTTT. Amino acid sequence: CASSPDTQGNSPLHF. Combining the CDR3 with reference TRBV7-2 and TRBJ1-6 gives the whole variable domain GAGVSQSPSNKVTEKGKDVELRCDPISGHTALYWYRQSLGQGLEFLIYFQGNSAPDKSGLPSDRFSAERTGGSVSTLTIQRTQQEDSAVYLCASSPDTQGNSPLHFGNGTRLTVT.

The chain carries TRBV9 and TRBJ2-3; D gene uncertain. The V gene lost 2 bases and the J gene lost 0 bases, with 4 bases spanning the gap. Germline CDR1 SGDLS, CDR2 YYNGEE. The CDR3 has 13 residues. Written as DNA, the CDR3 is TGTGCCAGCAGCGTGGCAAGCACAGATACGCAGTATTTT. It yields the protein CASSVASTDTQYF.

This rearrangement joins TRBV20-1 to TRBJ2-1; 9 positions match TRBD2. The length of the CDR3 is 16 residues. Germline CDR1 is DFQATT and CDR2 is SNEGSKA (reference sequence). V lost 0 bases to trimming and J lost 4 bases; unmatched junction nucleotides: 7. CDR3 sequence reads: CSAREAGTSRYNEQFF. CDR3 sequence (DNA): TGCAGTGCTAGAGAAGCCGGGACTAGCAGGTACAATGAGCAGTTCTTC.

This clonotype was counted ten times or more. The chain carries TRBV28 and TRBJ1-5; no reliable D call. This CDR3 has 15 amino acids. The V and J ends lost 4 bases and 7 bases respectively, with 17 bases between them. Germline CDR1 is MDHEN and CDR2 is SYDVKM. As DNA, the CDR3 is TGTGCCAGCAGTTCTTTGCAGGATCCGGGGCAGCCCCAGCATTTT. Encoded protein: CASSSLQDPGQPQHF.

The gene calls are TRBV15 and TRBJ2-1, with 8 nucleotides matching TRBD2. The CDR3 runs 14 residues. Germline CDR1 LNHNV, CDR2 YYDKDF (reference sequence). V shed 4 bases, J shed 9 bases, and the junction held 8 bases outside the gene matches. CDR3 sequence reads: CATSKAGTRSEQFF. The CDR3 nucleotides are TGTGCCACCAGCAAGGCCGGGACTAGGTCTGAGCAGTTCTTC.

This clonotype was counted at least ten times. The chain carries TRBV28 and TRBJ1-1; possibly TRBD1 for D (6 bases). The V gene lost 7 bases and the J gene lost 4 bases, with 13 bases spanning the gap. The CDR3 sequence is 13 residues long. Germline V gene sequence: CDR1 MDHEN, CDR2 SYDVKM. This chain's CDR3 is CASMGGGRTEAFF. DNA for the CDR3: TGTGCCAGCATGGGGGGGGGGCGCACTGAAGCTTTCTTT.

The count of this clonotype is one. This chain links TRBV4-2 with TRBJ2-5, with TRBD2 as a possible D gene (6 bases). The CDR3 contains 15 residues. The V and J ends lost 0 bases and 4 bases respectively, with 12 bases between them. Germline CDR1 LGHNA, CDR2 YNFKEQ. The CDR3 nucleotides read TGTGCCAGCAGCCAAGATCCCGGGAGAGGAGAGACCCAGTACTTC. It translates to CASSQDPGRGETQYF.

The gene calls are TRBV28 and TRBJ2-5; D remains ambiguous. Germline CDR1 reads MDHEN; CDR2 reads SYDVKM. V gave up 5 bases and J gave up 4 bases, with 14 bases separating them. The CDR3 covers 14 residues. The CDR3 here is CASSMAVLRETQYF. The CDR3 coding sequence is TGTGCCAGCAGTATGGCAGTACTGCGAGAGACCCAGTACTTC.

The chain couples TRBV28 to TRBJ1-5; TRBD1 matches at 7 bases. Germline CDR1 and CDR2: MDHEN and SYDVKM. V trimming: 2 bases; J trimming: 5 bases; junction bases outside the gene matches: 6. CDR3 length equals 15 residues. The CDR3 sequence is CASSLDRAWDQPQHF. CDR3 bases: TGTGCCAGCAGTTTAGACAGGGCCTGGGATCAGCCCCAGCATTTT.

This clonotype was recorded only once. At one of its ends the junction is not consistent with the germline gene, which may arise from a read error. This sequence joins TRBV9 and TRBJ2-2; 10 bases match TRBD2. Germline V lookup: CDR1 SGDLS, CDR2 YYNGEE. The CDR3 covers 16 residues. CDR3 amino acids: CASSVALAGDTGEPFF. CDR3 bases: TGTGCCAGCAGCGTCGCGCTAGCGGGAGACACCGGGGAGCCGTTTTTT.

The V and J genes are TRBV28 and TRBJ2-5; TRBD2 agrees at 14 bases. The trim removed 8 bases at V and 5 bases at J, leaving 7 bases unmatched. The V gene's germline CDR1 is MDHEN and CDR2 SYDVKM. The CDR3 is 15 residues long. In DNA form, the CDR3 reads TGTGCCAGCGATGGGACTAGCGGGAGAGGGGAGACCCAGTACTTC. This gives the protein CASDGTSGRGETQYF. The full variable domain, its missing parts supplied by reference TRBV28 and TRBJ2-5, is DVKVTQSSRYLVKRTGEKVFLECVQDMDHENMFWYRQDPGLGLRLIYFSYDVKMKEKGDIPEGYSVSREKKERFSLILESASTNQTSMYLCASDGTSGRGETQYFGPGTRLLVL.

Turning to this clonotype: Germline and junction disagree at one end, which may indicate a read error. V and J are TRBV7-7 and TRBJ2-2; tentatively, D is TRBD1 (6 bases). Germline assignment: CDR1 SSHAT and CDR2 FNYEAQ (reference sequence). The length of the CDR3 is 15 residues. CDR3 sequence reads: CASSSVQGSTGELFF. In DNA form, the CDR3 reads TGTGCTAGCAGTTCCGTACAGGGTTCCACCGGGGAGCTGTTTTTT.

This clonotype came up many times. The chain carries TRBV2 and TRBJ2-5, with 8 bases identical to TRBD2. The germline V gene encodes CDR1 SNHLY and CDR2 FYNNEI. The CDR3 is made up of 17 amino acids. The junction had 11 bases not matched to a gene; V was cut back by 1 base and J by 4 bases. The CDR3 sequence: CASSEEVVVAGRETQYF. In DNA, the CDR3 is TGTGCCAGCAGTGAAGAAGTGGTGGTAGCGGGAAGAGAGACCCAGTACTTC.

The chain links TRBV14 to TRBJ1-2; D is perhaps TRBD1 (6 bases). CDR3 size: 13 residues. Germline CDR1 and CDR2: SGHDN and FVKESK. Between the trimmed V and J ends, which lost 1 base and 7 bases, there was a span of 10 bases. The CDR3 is CASSQAHRAGYTF. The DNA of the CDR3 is TGTGCCAGCAGCCAAGCCCACAGGGCTGGCTACACCTTC.

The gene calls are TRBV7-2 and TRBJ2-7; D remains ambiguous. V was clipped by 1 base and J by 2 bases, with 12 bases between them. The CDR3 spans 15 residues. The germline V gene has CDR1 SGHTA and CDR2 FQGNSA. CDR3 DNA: TGTGCCAGCAGCTTAGTACCGGGTTCTCCCTACGAGCAGTACTTC. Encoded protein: CASSLVPGSPYEQYF.